A single sample gave rise to the 14 T cell receptor beta chains below, sequenced in a study of control samples from healthy donors and cancer patients. Sequencing used immunoSEQ multiplex PCR; TCRdb keeps in-frame clones, though not all of them. The repertoire has around 130,000 clones, just over 90% of them found once; the top ten carry more than 1.5%. The sequencing sample was made of PBMCs. All receptors come from a middle-aged man with head and neck cancer.

The V and J genes are TRBV29-1 and TRBJ1-2; 8 positions match TRBD1. Germline CDR1 is SQVTM and CDR2 is ANQGSEA. After removal of 7 bases from V and 3 bases from J, the junction contained 4 bases not matched to a gene. This CDR3 comprises 12 residues. The CDR3 spells CSDRGIDYGYTF. The CDR3 DNA sequence: TGCAGCGACAGGGGGATCGACTATGGCTACACCTTC.

The genes are TRBV7-2 and TRBJ2-3; 14 positions match TRBD2. Unmatched junction bases numbered 10, after V lost 8 bases and J lost 6 bases. This CDR3 region has 16 residues. Germline CDR1 SGHTA, CDR2 FQGNSA. CDR3 region: CASRKTSGGASDTQYF. CDR3 sequence (DNA): TGTGCCAGCCGGAAGACTAGCGGGGGGGCATCGGATACGCAGTATTTT.

This clone showed up just once. At one end, the junction sequence differs from germline, possibly due to a read error. The gene calls are TRBV4-1 and TRBJ2-1, with 10 bases matching TRBD2. The CDR3 contains 13 residues. The germline CDR1 and CDR2 sequences are MGHRA and YSYEKL. The CDR3 DNA reads TGCGCCGGCAGGGGACTAGCGAACAATGAGCAGTTCTTC. Translation gives CAGRGLANNEQFF.

The chain couples TRBV10-3 to TRBJ1-3; possible D gene TRBD1, 5 bases. CDR1 and CDR2 (germline): ENHRY, SYGVKD. Trimming left V 6 bases short and J 8 bases short, with 11 bases between. CDR3 length: 12 residues. The chain's CDR3 is CAISGTGDTIYF. The CDR3 DNA reads as TGTGCCATCAGCGGGACCGGAGACACCATATATTTT.

The V and J genes are TRBV5-4 and TRBJ2-5, with 7 bases aligning to TRBD2. V lost 4 bases, J lost 5 bases, and 5 bases stayed unmatched. The length of the CDR3 is 13 residues. The V gene's germline CDR1 is SGHNT and CDR2 YYREEE (reference sequence). In nucleotides, the CDR3 is TGTGCCAGCAGCGTTGGACTAGGGGAGACCCAGTACTTC. Protein: CASSVGLGETQYF.

The V gene is TRBV5-1, the J gene TRBJ2-7; D not resolved. CDR1 is SGHRS and CDR2 is YFSETQ in the germline V gene. The CDR3 sequence is 13 residues long. V lost 0 bases, J lost 3 bases, and 7 bases lay in between. The CDR3 region has the DNA TGCGCCAGCAGCTTGGCCTCCGGCTACGAGCAGTACTTC. It translates to CASSLASGYEQYF.

The gene calls are TRBV7-9 and TRBJ1-1; TRBD1 matches at 8 bases. The J segment lost 4 bases and the V segment lost 5 bases, leaving 12 bases of the junction unmatched. Germline V gives CDR1 SEHNR, CDR2 FQNEAQ (reference sequence). The CDR3 extends over 16 amino acids. In DNA form, the CDR3 reads TGTGCCAGCAGCCGAGACAGGGGCTCAAGTCTCACTGAAGCTTTCTTT. It specifies CASSRDRGSSLTEAFF.

CDR3 loop: CASSEFPGPYGYTF. The CDR3 DNA follows: TGTGCCAGCAGTGAATTCCCGGGCCCCTATGGCTACACCTTC. The V call is TRBV6-1, the J call TRBJ1-2; no clear D gene. The germline V gene encodes CDR1 MNHNS and CDR2 SASEGT. Trimming removed 2 bases from V and 4 bases from J, with 11 bases in between. The CDR3 consists of 14 residues.

The rearrangement links TRBV27 to TRBJ2-1; 8 positions agree with TRBD2. This CDR3 is 15 amino acids long. The junction had 4 bases not matched to a gene; V was cut back by 3 bases and J by 3 bases. Germline assignment: CDR1 MNHEY and CDR2 SMNVEV (reference sequence). CDR3 DNA sequence: TGTGCCAGCAGTTTCTATAGCGGGGTCTACAATGAGCAGTTCTTC. It yields the protein CASSFYSGVYNEQFF.

CDR3 in DNA: TGTGCCAGCAGCTTAGGGGGATCAGGGACAGGCACCGGGGAGCTGTTTTTT. Translated: CASSLGGSGTGTGELFF. This chain uses TRBV7-9 with TRBJ2-2, with TRBD1 matching 8 bases. CDR3 length: 17 amino acids. Per the germline V gene, CDR1 is SEHNR and CDR2 is FQNEAQ (reference sequence). V lost 1 base and J lost 4; bases outside the gene matches: 8.

CDR3 bases: TGTGCCAGCTCACCAGAACGGATGAACACTGAAGCTTTCTTT. Protein product: CASSPERMNTEAFF. This sequence joins TRBV18 and TRBJ1-1, with D unclear. Looked up from germline, CDR1 is KGHSH and CDR2 is LQKENI. V was pared by 2 bases and J by 0 bases, with 7 bases between. This CDR3 is built from 14 residues.

This chain connects TRBV7-2 to TRBJ2-5, with 8 bases identical to TRBD2. This CDR3 has 13 amino acids. Germline V gives CDR1 SGHTA, CDR2 FQGNSA. After removal of 3 bases from V and 5 bases from J, the junction contained 2 bases not matched to a gene. This CDR3 is CASSFSGVETQYF. In nucleotides, the CDR3 is TGTGCCAGCAGCTTTAGCGGGGTTGAGACCCAGTACTTC.

This chain links TRBV7-9 with TRBJ1-2, with TRBD1 as a possible D gene (6 bases). V was cut by 6 bases and J by 6 bases, with 11 bases left in between. CDR3 length equals 12 residues. Germline lookup yields CDR1 SEHNR and CDR2 FQNEAQ (reference sequence). This CDR3 is CASSRGGNGYTF. As DNA, the CDR3 is TGTGCCAGCAGTAGGGGGGGAAATGGCTACACCTTC.

This chain uses TRBV5-1 with TRBJ2-5; D gene unclear. Between the trimmed V and J ends, which lost 0 bases and 2 bases, there was a span of 8 bases. The CDR3 runs 14 residues. CDR1 SGHRS and CDR2 YFSETQ come from the germline V gene. CDR3: CASSLAFEQETQYF. The CDR3 nucleotides read TGCGCCAGCAGCTTGGCCTTTGAACAAGAGACCCAGTACTTC.